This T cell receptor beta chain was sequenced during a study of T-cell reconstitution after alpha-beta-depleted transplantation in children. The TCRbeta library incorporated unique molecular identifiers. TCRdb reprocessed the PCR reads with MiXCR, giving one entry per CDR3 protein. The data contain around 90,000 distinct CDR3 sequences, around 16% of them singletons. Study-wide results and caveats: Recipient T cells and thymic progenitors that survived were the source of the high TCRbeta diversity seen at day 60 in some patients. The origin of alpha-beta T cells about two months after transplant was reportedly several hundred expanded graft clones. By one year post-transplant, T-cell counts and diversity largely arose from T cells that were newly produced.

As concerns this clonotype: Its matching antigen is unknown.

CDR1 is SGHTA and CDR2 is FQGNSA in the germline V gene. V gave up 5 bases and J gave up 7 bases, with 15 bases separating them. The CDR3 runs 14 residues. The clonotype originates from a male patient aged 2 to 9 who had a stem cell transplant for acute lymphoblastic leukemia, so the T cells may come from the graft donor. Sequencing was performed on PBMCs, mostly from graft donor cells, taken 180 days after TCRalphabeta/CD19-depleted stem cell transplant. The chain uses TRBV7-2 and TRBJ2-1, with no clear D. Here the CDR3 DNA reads TGTGCCAGCAGCCCGCCTCCTCTAGGAAATGAGCAGTTCTTC. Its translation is CASSPPPLGNEQFF.